The 13 T cell receptor beta chains given below trace back to one sample, sequenced in a study of T-cell memory formation after mild COVID-19. One entry per CDR3 protein, called by TCRdb with MiXCR from the 5' RACE reads. Of around 390,000 distinct CDR3 sequences in the sample, roughly 15% were seen once. The specimen sequenced was PBMCs or a T cell subset sorted from them (not recorded which). The receptors derive from a man aged 18 to 29 who had mild COVID-19 (a few samples of this study predate the infection). Cell type and time point are not known.

This clonotype has a count of ten or more. The chain uses TRBV11-2 and TRBJ2-3; D gene ambiguous. This CDR3 has 15 residues. Trimming removed 1 base at V and 1 base at J, with 9 bases between. Germline CDR1 is SGHAT and CDR2 is FQNNGV. This CDR3 is CASSLAEAGTDTQYF. In DNA form, the CDR3 reads TGTGCCAGCAGCTTAGCAGAGGCGGGCACAGATACGCAGTATTTT.

This clonotype has a count of ten or more. V usage is TRBV7-3 and J usage is TRBJ2-5, with D possibly TRBD2 on 5 matching bases. The CDR3 totals 13 residues. Deletions cut 5 bases from V and 5 bases from J, with 12 bases between. CDR1 and CDR2 (germline): SGHTA, FQGTGA. CDR3 sequence (DNA): TGTGCCAGCAGCAAGAACTCGGGGGAGACCCAGTACTTC. It yields the protein CASSKNSGETQYF.

At least ten counts were recorded for this clonotype. The CDR3 DNA reads TGTGCCACCAGTAGGGACAGCGGGAGGAATGAGCAGTTCTTC. Translation gives CATSRDSGRNEQFF. The chain couples TRBV15 to TRBJ2-1; TRBD2 matches 9 bases. CDR3 length: 14 amino acids. Germline CDR1 LNHNV, CDR2 YYDKDF (reference sequence). V dropped 6 bases and J dropped 7; count of bases not matched to a gene: 7. Based on the CDR3 plus reference TRBV15 and TRBJ2-1, the full variable domain is DAMVIQNPRYQVTQFGKPVTLSCSQTLNHNVMYWYQQKSSQAPKLLFHYYDKDFNNEADTPDNFQSRRPNTSFCFLDIRSPGLGDTAMYLCATSRDSGRNEQFFGPGTRLTVL.

This clonotype was observed a handful of times. The genes are TRBV20-1 and TRBJ1-1, with D hard to call. Per the germline V gene, CDR1 is DFQATT and CDR2 is SNEGSKA (reference sequence). V gave up 1 base and J gave up 4 bases, with 10 bases separating them. The CDR3 runs 13 residues. The CDR3 nucleotides read TGCAGTGCTAGAGCTCGGGCGAGCACTGAAGCTTTCTTT. Its translation is CSARARASTEAFF.

This clonotype was seen only a few times. The chain combines TRBV7-2 with TRBJ1-1; D is uncertain. CDR3 length: 13 residues. V was shortened by 2 bases and J by 11 bases, with 15 bases between the two germline ends. Germline assignment: CDR1 SGHTA and CDR2 FQGNSA. The CDR3 spells CASSLIVEIGAFF. The CDR3 DNA reads TGTGCCAGCAGCTTAATTGTGGAGATTGGGGCTTTCTTT. The whole variable domain, filled in from reference TRBV7-2 and TRBJ1-1, reads GAGVSQSPSNKVTEKGKDVELRCDPISGHTALYWYRQSLGQGLEFLIYFQGNSAPDKSGLPSDRFSAERTGGSVSTLTIQRTQQEDSAVYLCASSLIVEIGAFFGQGTRLTVV.

The chain couples TRBV4-2 to TRBJ1-2, with TRBD1 as a possible D gene (6 bases). This CDR3 contains 16 residues. Trimming took 2 bases from V and 7 from J, leaving 20 bases between them. The V gene's germline CDR1 is LGHNA and CDR2 YNFKEQ. The CDR3 reads CASSQSLRGPIGGYTF. For the CDR3, the DNA is TGTGCCAGCAGCCAATCCCTCAGGGGACCTATCGGTGGCTACACCTTC.

This clonotype came up a few times. The V call is TRBV30, the J call TRBJ1-2; no definite D call. The V end lost 5 bases, the J end lost 4 bases, and 11 bases lay between the germline ends. Looked up from germline, CDR1 is GTSNPN and CDR2 is SVGIG (reference sequence). There are 12 residues in the CDR3. This chain's CDR3 is CAWEAGTYGYTF. The CDR3 DNA reads TGTGCCTGGGAAGCGGGAACCTATGGCTACACCTTC.

The chain links TRBV5-1 to TRBJ2-1; 11 bases align to TRBD2. This CDR3 is 14 amino acids long. Losses at the gene ends were 7 bases for V and 4 bases for J; bases not matched to a gene: 4. CDR1 and CDR2 from the germline V gene are SGHRS and YFSETQ. CDR3 nucleotides: TGCGCCAGCGCGCTAGCGGGGGGTTACAATGAGCAGTTCTTC. It codes for CASALAGGYNEQFF.

This clonotype occurred many times. The chain recombines TRBV7-2 with TRBJ2-7, with D hard to call. V dropped 3 bases and J dropped 3 bases, with 3 bases sitting between them. The CDR3 spans 11 residues. Germline lookup yields CDR1 SGHTA and CDR2 FQGNSA. The CDR3 DNA sequence: TGTGCCAGCAGCTTTTACTACGAGCAGTACTTC. This codes for CASSFYYEQYF.

This clonotype was recorded once. The rearrangement uses TRBV7-7 and TRBJ2-2; D unclear. This CDR3 is built from 13 residues. Per germline, CDR1 SSHAT and CDR2 FNYEAQ (reference sequence). Trimming left V 1 base short and J 10 bases short, with 10 bases between. CDR3 sequence: CASSLESATELFF. CDR3 coding DNA: TGTGCCAGCAGCTTAGAGTCTGCGACGGAGCTGTTTTTT.

The CDR3 loop is CASSQAGHNPAREQYV. Written as DNA, the CDR3 is TGTGCCAGCAGCCAAGCTGGACACAACCCAGCTCGGGAGCAGTACGTC. This sequence joins TRBV3-1 and TRBJ2-7; a weak D match, TRBD1 (5 bases). The CDR3 consists of 16 residues. Trimming pared 1 base from V and 7 bases from J, leaving 20 bases between. CDR1 LGHDT and CDR2 YNNKEL come from the germline V gene (reference sequence).

This clonotype has a single count. J is TRBJ1-1 and V is TRBV6-5; 7 bases align to TRBD1. The CDR3 contains 14 residues. V gave up 10 bases and J gave up 3 bases; unmatched junction bases: 11. Germline V gene sequence: CDR1 MNHEY, CDR2 SVGAGI. The CDR3 region has the DNA TGTGCCACCACCCCCCGGACAGGACACACTGAAGCTTTCTTT. The encoded protein is CATTPRTGHTEAFF.

The chain carries TRBV12-3 or TRBV12-4 and TRBJ1-1; no reliable D call. The CDR3 consists of 12 residues. The V end was cut by 6 bases, the J end by 7 bases, with 12 bases between. The CDR3 bases are TGTGCCAGCAGCCCCGGTCCCGTTGAAGCTTTCTTT. As protein: CASSPGPVEAFF.